The 9 T cell receptor beta chains reported below all come from one sample, sequenced in a study of T cell repertoires in cytomegalovirus infection. MiXCR, run by TCRdb on the reads, gives a single entry per CDR3 protein. The sample lists under 200,000 distinct CDR3 sequences; 28% were seen once. The sequenced sample consisted of PBMCs. These receptor sequences come from a human donor in good health (CMV status not recorded). Some clones in this sample may be carry-over from other donors' samples.

In this sample, this clonotype turned up a few times. The chain employs TRBV19 and TRBJ1-1; D remains ambiguous. The CDR3 extends over 14 amino acids. V lost 4 bases and J 0 bases, leaving 9 bases between the germline ends. CDR1 and CDR2 from the germline V gene are LNHDA and SQIVND (reference sequence). The CDR3 is CASSKRGLNTEAFF. The CDR3 DNA sequence: TGTGCCAGTAGTAAGCGGGGTTTGAACACTGAAGCTTTCTTT.

This clonotype was seen a handful of times. This sequence joins TRBV7-2 and TRBJ2-1; D is possibly TRBD2 (6 bases). Trimming pared 1 base from V and 0 bases from J, leaving 19 bases between. CDR1 and CDR2 from the germline V gene are SGHTA and FQGNSA. CDR3 length equals 19 residues. CDR3 amino acids: CASSLVGSGLLSSYNEQFF. The DNA of the CDR3 is TGTGCCAGCAGCTTAGTCGGTAGCGGACTTTTAAGCTCCTACAATGAGCAGTTCTTC.

This clonotype was seen many times. The rearrangement links TRBV7-6 to TRBJ2-2, with a possible D match to TRBD2 (6 bases). The CDR3 runs 16 residues. Germline lookup yields CDR1 SGHVS and CDR2 FNYEAQ. The germline V and J ends were trimmed by 1 base and 4 bases, with 13 bases remaining between them. The DNA of the CDR3 is TGTGCCAGCAGCTTAGAGAGGCTAGCGACCACCGGGGAGCTGTTTTTT. The encoded protein is CASSLERLATTGELFF.

This clonotype was recorded many times. The V and J genes are TRBV11-2 and TRBJ1-1, with D possibly matching TRBD1 (5 bases). The ends were cut back, 5 bases at V and 1 base at J, with 20 bases in the middle. The CDR3 is 17 residues long. The germline V gene has CDR1 SGHAT and CDR2 FQNNGV. CDR3 loop: CASSPHTGTPANTEAFF. CDR3 nucleotides: TGTGCCAGCAGCCCACATACCGGGACGCCTGCGAACACTGAAGCTTTCTTT.

Worth noting for this clonotype: The conserved closing phenylalanine or tryptophan is absent in this CDR3, likely reflecting a read error. This chain links TRBV12-3 or TRBV12-4 with TRBJ1-1; the match to TRBD1 covers 9 bases. The CDR3 is made up of 15 amino acids. The junction had 4 bases not matched to a gene; V was cut back by 5 bases and J by 0 bases. The CDR3 bases are TGTGCCAGCAGTCCCGGACAGGGGATGAACACTGAAGCTTTCTCT. Protein: CASSPGQGMNTEAFS.

This rearrangement joins TRBV11-3 to TRBJ2-2; TRBD1 matches 7 bases. Trimming removed 5 bases from V and 1 base from J; junction bases left unmatched: 4. CDR3 size: 15 residues. Germline V gene data show CDR1 as SGHNT and CDR2 as YENEEA. The CDR3 DNA reads as TGTGCCAGCAGCCTGGGACAGCAGAACACCGGGGAGCTGTTTTTT. As protein: CASSLGQQNTGELFF.

This clonotype was detected only a few times. The chain has TRBV7-6 and TRBJ1-6, with a weak D call TRBD1 (5 bases). The CDR3 is made up of 13 amino acids. From germline, CDR1 is SGHVS and CDR2 FNYEAQ. Trimming took off 2 bases at V and 12 bases at J, with 11 bases between the two ends. The CDR3 DNA is TGTGCCAGCAGCTTAAATAGGGACGGACCCCTCCACTTT. Its translation is CASSLNRDGPLHF.

The gene calls are TRBV10-3 and TRBJ1-6; D is undetermined. Germline assignment: CDR1 ENHRY and CDR2 SYGVKD. This CDR3 spans 16 amino acids. Trimming took off 5 bases at V and 5 bases at J, with 16 bases between the two ends. DNA for the CDR3: TGTGCCATCAGTCCTCGTGTAAGCCCTGATAATTCACCCCTCCACTTT. Translation gives CAISPRVSPDNSPLHF.

The CDR3 DNA sequence: TGTGCCAGCAGCCAAGAGGGGGGGTACAATGAGCAGTTCTTC. Translating it yields CASSQEGGYNEQFF. The chain combines TRBV14 with TRBJ2-1; TRBD2 matches at 7 bases. Germline V gives CDR1 SGHDN, CDR2 FVKESK. J gave up 4 bases and V 0 bases, and 0 bases lay outside the gene matches. The CDR3 loop spans 14 amino acids.